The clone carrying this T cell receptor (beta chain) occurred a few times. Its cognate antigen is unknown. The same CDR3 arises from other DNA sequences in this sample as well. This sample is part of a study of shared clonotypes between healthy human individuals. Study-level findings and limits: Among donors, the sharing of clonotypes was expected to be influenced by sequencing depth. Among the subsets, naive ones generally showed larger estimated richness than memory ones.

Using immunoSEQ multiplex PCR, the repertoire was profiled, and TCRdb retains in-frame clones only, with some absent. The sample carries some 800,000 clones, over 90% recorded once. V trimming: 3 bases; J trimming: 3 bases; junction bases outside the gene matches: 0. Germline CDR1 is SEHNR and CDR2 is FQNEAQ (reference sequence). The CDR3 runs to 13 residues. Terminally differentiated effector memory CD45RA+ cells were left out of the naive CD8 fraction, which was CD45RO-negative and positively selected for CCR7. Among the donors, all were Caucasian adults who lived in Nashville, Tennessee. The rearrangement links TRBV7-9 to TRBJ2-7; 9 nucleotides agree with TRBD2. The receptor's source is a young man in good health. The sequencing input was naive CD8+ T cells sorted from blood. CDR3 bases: TGTGCCAGCAGCTTTAGCGGGAGCTACGAGCAGTACTTC. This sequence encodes CASSFSGSYEQYF.